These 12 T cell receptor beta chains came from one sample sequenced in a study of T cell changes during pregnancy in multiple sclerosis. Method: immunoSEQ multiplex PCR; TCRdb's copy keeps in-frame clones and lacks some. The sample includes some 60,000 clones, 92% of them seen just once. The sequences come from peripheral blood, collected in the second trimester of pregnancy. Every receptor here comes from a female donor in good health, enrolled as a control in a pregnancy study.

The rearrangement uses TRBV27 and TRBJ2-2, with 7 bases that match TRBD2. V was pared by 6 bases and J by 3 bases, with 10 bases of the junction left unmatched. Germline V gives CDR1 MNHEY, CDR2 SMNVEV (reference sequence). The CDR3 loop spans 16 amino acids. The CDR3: CASSPWGGAYTGELFF. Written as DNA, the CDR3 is TGTGCCAGCAGCCCGTGGGGAGGGGCATACACCGGGGAGCTGTTTTTT.

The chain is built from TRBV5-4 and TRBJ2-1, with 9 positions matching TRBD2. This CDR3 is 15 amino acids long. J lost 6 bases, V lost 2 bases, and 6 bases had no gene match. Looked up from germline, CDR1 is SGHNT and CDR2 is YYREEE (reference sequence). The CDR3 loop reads CASSFGGRASNEQFF. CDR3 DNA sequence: TGTGCCAGCAGCTTCGGCGGGAGGGCCTCCAATGAGCAGTTCTTC. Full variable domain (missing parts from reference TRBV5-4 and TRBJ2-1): ETGVTQSPTHLIKTRGQQVTLRCSSQSGHNTVSWYQQALGQGPQFIFQYYREEENGRGNFPPRFSGLQFPNYSSELNVNALELDDSALYLCASSFGGRASNEQFFGPGTRLTVL.

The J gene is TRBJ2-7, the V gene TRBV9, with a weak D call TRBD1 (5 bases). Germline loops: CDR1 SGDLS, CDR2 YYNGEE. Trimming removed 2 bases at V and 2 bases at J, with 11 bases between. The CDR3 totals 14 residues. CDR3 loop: CASSVSQGPYEQYF. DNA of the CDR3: TGTGCCAGCAGCGTGTCCCAGGGTCCCTACGAGCAGTACTTC.

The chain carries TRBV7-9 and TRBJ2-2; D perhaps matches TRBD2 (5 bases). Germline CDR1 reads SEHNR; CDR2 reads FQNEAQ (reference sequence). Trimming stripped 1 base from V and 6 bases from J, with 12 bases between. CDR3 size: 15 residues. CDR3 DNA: TGTGCCAGCAGCTTAGGGGAGAGTGAGGCCGGGGAGCTGTTTTTT. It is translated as CASSLGESEAGELFF.

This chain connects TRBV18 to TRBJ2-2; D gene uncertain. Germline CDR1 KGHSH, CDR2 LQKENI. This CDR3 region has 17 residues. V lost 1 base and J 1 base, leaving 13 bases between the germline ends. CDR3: CASSPRSISGNTGELFF. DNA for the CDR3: TGTGCCAGCTCACCACGCTCGATCTCGGGGAACACCGGGGAGCTGTTTTTT.

The CDR3 spells CASSQPTGDLRKLFF. The CDR3 DNA is TGCGCCAGCAGCCAACCGACAGGGGATCTCCGAAAACTGTTTTTT. The chain carries TRBV4-1 and TRBJ1-4; 8 bases are shared with TRBD1. There are 15 residues in the CDR3. CDR1 is MGHRA and CDR2 is YSYEKL in the germline V gene. The J segment lost 10 bases and the V segment lost 2 bases, leaving 9 bases of the junction unmatched.

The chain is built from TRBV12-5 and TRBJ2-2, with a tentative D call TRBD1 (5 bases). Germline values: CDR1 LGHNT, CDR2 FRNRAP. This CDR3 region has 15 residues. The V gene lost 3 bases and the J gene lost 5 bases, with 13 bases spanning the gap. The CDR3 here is CASGFWQGATGELFF. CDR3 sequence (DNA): TGTGCTAGTGGTTTTTGGCAGGGCGCGACCGGGGAGCTGTTTTTT.

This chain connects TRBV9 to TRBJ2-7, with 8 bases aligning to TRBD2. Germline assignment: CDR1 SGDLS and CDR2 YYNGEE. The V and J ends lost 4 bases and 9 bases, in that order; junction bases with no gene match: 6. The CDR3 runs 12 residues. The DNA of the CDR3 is TGTGCCAGCAGCTCAGCGGGGGCAGGGCAGTACTTC. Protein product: CASSSAGAGQYF. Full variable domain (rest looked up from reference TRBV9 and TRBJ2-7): DSGVTQTPKHLITATGQRVTLRCSPRSGDLSVYWYQQSLDQGLQFLIQYYNGEERAKGNILERFSAQQFPDLHSELNLSSLELGDSALYFCASSSAGAGQYFGPGTRLTVT.

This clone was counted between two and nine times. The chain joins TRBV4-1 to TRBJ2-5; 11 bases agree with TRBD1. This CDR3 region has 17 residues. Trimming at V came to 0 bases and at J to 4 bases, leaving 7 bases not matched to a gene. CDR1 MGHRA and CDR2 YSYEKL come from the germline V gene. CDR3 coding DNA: TGCGCCAGCAGCCAAGAGAGAGGACAGGGGGCTGGAGAGACCCAGTACTTC. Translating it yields CASSQERGQGAGETQYF.

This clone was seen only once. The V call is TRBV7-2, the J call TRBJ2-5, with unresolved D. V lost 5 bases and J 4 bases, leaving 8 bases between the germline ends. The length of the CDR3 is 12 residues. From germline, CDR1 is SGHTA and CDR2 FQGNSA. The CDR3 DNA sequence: TGTGCCAGCAGCCAGGTGGGAGAGACCCAGTACTTC. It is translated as CASSQVGETQYF.

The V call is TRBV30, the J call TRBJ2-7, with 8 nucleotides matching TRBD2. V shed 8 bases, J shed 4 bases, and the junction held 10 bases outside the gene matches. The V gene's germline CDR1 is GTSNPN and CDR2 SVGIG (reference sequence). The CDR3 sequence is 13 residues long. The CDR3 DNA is TGTGCCGTAAGCGGTCTAGCGGGTTACGAGCAGTACTTC. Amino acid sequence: CAVSGLAGYEQYF. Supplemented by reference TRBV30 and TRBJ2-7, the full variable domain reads SQTIHQWPATLVQPVGSPLSLECTVEGTSNPNLYWYRQAAGRGLQLLFYSVGIGQISSEVPQNLSASRPQDRQFILSSKKLLLSDSGFYLCAVSGLAGYEQYFGPGTRLTVT.

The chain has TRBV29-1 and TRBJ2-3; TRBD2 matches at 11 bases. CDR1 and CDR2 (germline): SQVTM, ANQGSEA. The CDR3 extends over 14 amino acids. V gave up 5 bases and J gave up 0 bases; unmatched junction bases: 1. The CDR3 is CSVRTSGSTDTQYF. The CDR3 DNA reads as TGCAGCGTTCGGACTAGCGGGAGCACAGATACGCAGTATTTT.